The clone carrying this T cell receptor (beta chain) was recorded only once. What it recognizes is unknown. Sequenced by immunoSEQ multiplex PCR; TCRdb stores in-frame clones only, minus some. The sample lists about 54,000 clones, roughly nine tenths occurring once. Germline loops: CDR1 GTSNPN, CDR2 SVGIG (reference sequence). The length of the CDR3 is 12 residues. Trimming took 7 bases from V and 5 from J; bases not matched to a gene: 5. This sample is part of a study of cytomegalovirus exposure and HLA in healthy donors. General study points: According to the study, approximately 150 TCR beta chains were cytomegalovirus-associated. Within the 120 or so validation repertoires, first-cohort TCR clusters tended to co-occur, according to a later analysis.

The sequenced sample was PBMCs. The genes are TRBV30 and TRBJ2-1; 7 nucleotides align to TRBD1. This sequence was found in a woman aged 18 to 35 in good health and CMV-seropositive. The CDR3 sequence: CASSGTDNEQFF. The CDR3 bases are TGTGCCTCCTCCGGGACAGACAATGAGCAGTTCTTC.